Sequencing of this T cell receptor (beta chain) was carried out in a study of regulatory T cells in long-lasting Graves disease. Findings and limits, study-wide: The study found TRBV28, TRBJ1-2 and TRBJ2-5 favored in persistent disease. Persistent Graves' patients showed less TCR diversity than newly diagnosed ones. Study of thyroid tissue was not done, with only peripheral blood studied.

This clonotype was counted ten times or more. Its antigen is still unknown. Trimming removed 0 bases from V and 4 bases from J, with 12 bases in between. Germline V gives CDR1 LGHDT, CDR2 YNNKEL (reference sequence). This CDR3 is built from 15 residues. In building TCR beta libraries, iRepertoire HTBI primers were used together with Arm-PCR of CDR3 regions. MiXCR, applied by TCRdb to the multiplex PCR reads, yields one record per CDR3 protein. This sample has 400,000 to 500,000 distinct CDR3 sequences; around 21% occur once, and the top ten carry 7.8%. Time point in this sample: persistent/refractory GD, antithyroid drugs over 5 years with positive TRAb. Scientists built the TCR library using RNA that was extracted from PBMCs.

Sequenced material: peripheral blood mononuclear cells (PBMCs), taken when the disease was refractory, from a patient treated with antithyroid drugs. This clonotype was obtained from a female donor with Graves disease. V usage is TRBV3-1 and J usage is TRBJ1-2; D is unclear. CDR3 in amino acids: CASSQDSRRAYGYTF. The CDR3 bases are TGTGCCAGCAGCCAAGATTCCCGGCGGGCCTATGGCTACACCTTC.